The clone carrying this T cell receptor (beta chain) has at least ten counts. Its antigen is as yet unknown. These data are taken from a study of T cells in Graves' hyperthyroidism and ophthalmopathy. Study-level background: The blood sample was taken at first diagnosis, before treatment began. Points from the study as a whole: Blood held most thyroid clonotypes expanded above 0.001 frequency.

Trimming left V 5 bases short and J 5 bases short, with 10 bases between. The CDR3 is made up of 13 amino acids. The germline V gene encodes CDR1 SGHTA and CDR2 FQGNSA. The source material, RNA transcripts, was used to amplify TCR beta CDR3 regions. TCR CDR3 underwent first-round RT-PCR with the HTBI primer set. From the multiplex PCR reads, TCRdb called clonotypes with MiXCR, one entry per CDR3 protein. Here the sample spans about 400,000 distinct CDR3 sequences, about 14% being singletons. The V and J genes are TRBV7-2 and TRBJ2-4; TRBD1 is a possible D gene (6 bases). This TCR was recovered from a man between 50 and 59 years old with Graves' ophthalmopathy. The source material was blood. The CDR3 here is CASSPRQENIQYF. The CDR3 nucleotides read TGTGCCAGCAGCCCACGACAGGAAAACATTCAGTACTTC.